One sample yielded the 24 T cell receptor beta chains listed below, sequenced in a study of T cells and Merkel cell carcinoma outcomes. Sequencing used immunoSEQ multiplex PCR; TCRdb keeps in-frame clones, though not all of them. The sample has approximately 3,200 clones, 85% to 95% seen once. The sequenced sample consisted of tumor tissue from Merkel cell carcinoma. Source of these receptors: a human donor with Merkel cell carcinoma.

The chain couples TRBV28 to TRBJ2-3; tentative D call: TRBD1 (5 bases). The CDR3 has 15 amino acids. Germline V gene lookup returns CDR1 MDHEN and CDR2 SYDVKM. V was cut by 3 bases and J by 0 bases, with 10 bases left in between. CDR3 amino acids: CASSFDSPSTDTQYF. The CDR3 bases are TGTGCCAGCAGTTTCGACAGTCCTAGCACAGATACGCAGTATTTT. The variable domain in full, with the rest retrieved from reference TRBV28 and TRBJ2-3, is DVKVTQSSRYLVKRTGEKVFLECVQDMDHENMFWYRQDPGLGLRLIYFSYDVKMKEKGDIPEGYSVSREKKERFSLILESASTNQTSMYLCASSFDSPSTDTQYFGPGTRLTVL.

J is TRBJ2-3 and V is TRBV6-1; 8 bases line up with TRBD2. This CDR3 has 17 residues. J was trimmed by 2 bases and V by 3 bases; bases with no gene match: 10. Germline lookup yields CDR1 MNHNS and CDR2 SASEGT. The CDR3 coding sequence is TGTGCCAGCAGTGATAAAGGACTAGCAGACCTCACAGATACGCAGTATTTT. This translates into CASSDKGLADLTDTQYF.

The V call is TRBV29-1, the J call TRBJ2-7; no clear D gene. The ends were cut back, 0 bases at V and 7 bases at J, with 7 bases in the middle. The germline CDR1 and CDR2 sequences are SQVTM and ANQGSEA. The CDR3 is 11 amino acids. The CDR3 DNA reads TGCAGCGTTGAAGATTCGGAGGAGCAGTACTTC. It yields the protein CSVEDSEEQYF.

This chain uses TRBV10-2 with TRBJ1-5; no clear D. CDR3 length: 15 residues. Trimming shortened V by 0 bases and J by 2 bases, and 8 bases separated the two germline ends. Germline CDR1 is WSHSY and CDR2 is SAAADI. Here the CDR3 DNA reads TGCGCCAGCAGTGAGTCGTGGGTCGGCAATCAGCCCCAGCATTTT. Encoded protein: CASSESWVGNQPQHF.

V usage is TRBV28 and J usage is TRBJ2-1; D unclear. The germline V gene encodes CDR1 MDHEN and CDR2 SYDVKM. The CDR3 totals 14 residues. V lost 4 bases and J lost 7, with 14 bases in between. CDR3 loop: CASSWAPLRNEQFF. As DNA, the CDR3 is TGTGCCAGCAGTTGGGCCCCCCTAAGGAATGAGCAGTTCTTC. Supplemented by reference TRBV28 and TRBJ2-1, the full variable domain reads DVKVTQSSRYLVKRTGEKVFLECVQDMDHENMFWYRQDPGLGLRLIYFSYDVKMKEKGDIPEGYSVSREKKERFSLILESASTNQTSMYLCASSWAPLRNEQFFGPGTRLTVL.

In DNA, the CDR3 is TGTGCCACCAGCAGAGATTCAGTTTATAATTCACCCCTCCACTTT. Its translation is CATSRDSVYNSPLHF. V is TRBV15 and J is TRBJ1-6, with D uncertain. The CDR3 length is 15 residues. Trimming removed 0 bases at V and 4 bases at J, with 7 bases between. The V gene's germline CDR1 is LNHNV and CDR2 YYDKDF (reference sequence).

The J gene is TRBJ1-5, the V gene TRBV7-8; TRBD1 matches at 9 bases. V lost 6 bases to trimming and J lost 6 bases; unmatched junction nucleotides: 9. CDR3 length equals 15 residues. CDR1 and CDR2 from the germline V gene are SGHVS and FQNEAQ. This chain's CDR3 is CASSLGQGTGQPQHF. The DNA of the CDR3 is TGTGCCAGCAGTCTAGGACAGGGGACGGGTCAGCCCCAGCATTTT.

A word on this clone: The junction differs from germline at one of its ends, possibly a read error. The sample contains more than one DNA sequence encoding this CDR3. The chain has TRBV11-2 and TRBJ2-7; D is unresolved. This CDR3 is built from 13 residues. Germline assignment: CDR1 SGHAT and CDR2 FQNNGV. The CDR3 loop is CASSLRKGYEQYF. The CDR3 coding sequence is TGTGCCAGCAGCTTAAGGAAGGGATACGAGCAGTACTTT.

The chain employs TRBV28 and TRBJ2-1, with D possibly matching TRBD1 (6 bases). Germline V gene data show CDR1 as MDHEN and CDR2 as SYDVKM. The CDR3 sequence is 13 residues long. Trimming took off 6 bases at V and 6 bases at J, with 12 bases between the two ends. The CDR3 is CASRLPGVNEQFF. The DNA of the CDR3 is TGTGCCAGCAGGTTGCCAGGGGTCAATGAGCAGTTCTTC. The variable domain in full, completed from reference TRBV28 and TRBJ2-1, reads DVKVTQSSRYLVKRTGEKVFLECVQDMDHENMFWYRQDPGLGLRLIYFSYDVKMKEKGDIPEGYSVSREKKERFSLILESASTNQTSMYLCASRLPGVNEQFFGPGTRLTVL.

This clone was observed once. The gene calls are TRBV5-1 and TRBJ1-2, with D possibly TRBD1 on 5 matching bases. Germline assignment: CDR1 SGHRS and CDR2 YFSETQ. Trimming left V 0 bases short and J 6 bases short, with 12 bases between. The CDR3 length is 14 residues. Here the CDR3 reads CASSLDGGLDGYTF. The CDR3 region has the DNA TGCGCCAGCAGCTTGGATGGGGGTCTGGATGGCTACACCTTC.

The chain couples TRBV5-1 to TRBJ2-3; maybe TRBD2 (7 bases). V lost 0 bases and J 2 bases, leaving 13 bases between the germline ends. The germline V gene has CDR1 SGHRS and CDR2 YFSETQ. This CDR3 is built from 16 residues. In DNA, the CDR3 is TGCGCCAGCAGCTTGGTAGTGGGGGGGGCCACAGATACGCAGTATTTT. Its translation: CASSLVVGGATDTQYF.

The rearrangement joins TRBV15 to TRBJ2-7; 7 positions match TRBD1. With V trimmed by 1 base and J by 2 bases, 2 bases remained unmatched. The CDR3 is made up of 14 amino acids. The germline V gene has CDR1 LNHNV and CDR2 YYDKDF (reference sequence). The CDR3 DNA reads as TGTGCCACCAGCAGAGGACAGGGTACCTACGAGCAGTACTTC. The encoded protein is CATSRGQGTYEQYF.

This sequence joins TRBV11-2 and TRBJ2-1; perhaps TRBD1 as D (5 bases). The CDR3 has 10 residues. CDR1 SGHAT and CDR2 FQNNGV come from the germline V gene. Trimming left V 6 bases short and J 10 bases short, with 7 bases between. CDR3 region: CASSRGEQFF. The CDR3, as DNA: TGTGCCAGCAGTAGGGGCGAGCAGTTCTTC.

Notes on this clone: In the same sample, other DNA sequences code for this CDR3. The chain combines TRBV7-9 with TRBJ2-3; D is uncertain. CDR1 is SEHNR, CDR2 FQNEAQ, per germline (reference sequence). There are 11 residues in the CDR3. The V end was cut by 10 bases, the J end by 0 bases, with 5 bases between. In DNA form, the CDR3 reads TGTGCCACAGACAGCACAGATACGCAGTATTTT. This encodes CATDSTDTQYF.

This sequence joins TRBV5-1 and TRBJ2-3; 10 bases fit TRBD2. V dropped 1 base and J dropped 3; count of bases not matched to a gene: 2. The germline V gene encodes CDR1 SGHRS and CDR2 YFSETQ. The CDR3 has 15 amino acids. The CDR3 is CASSLKLAGTDTQYF. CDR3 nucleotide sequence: TGCGCCAGCAGCTTGAAACTAGCGGGGACAGATACGCAGTATTTT.

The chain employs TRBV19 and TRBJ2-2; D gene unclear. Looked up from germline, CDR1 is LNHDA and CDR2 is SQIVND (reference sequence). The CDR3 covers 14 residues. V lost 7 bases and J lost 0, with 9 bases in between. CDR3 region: CASKPGANTGELFF. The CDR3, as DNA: TGTGCCAGTAAGCCAGGAGCGAACACCGGGGAGCTGTTTTTT.

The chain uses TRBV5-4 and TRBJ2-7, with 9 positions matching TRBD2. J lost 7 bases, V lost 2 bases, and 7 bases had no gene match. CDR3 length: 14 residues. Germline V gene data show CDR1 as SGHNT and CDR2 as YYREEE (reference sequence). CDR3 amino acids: CASSLGGGGGEQYF. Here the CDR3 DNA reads TGTGCCAGCAGCTTAGGTGGCGGGGGGGGTGAGCAGTACTTC.

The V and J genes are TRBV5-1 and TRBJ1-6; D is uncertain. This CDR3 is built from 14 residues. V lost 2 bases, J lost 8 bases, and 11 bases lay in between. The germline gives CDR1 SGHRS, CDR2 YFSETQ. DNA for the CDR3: TGCGCCAGCAGCTTCGGGAAGAGGGATTCACCCCTCCACTTT. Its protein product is CASSFGKRDSPLHF.

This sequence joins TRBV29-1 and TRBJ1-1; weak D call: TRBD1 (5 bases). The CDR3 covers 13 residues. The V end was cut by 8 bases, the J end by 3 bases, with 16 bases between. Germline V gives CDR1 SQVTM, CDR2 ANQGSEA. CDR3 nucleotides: TGCAGCACCCAGGGCTCTGGGGACACTGAAGCTTTCTTT. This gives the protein CSTQGSGDTEAFF.

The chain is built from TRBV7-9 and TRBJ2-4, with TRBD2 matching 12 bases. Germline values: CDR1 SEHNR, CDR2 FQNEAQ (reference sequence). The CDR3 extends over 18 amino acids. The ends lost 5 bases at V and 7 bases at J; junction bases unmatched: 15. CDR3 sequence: CASSSGGLAGGPMNIQYF. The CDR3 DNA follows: TGTGCCAGCAGCAGTGGGGGGCTAGCGGGAGGGCCGATGAACATTCAGTACTTC.

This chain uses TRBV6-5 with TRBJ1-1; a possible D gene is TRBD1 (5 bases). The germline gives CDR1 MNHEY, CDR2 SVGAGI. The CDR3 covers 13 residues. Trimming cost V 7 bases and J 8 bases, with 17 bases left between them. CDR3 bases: TGTGCCAGCAAACTAGGGTTGCGGACAGAAGCTTTCTTT. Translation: CASKLGLRTEAFF.

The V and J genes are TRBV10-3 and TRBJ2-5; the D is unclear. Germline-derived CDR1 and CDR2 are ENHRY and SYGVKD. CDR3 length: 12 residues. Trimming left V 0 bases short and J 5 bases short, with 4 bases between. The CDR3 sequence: CAISESGETQYF. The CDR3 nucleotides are TGTGCCATCAGTGAGTCGGGCGAGACCCAGTACTTC.

The CDR3 DNA sequence: TGTGCCAGCAGTTTCGGGGGGCTCGGCTATGGCTACACCTTC. It translates to CASSFGGLGYGYTF. The chain uses TRBV27 and TRBJ1-2; maybe TRBD1 (6 bases). Looked up from germline, CDR1 is MNHEY and CDR2 is SMNVEV (reference sequence). The CDR3 loop spans 14 amino acids. V was clipped by 3 bases and J by 4 bases, with 12 bases between them.

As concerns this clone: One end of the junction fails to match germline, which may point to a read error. DNA for the CDR3: TGTGCCATCAGTGAGGGACAGGACACAAATACGCAGTATTTT. It translates to CAISEGQDTNTQYF. The chain couples TRBV10-3 to TRBJ2-3; TRBD1 matches at 7 bases. CDR3 length equals 14 residues. Germline CDR1 and CDR2: ENHRY and SYGVKD.